Sequencing of this TCR beta chain was carried out in a study of T cell repertoires in cytomegalovirus infection. V lost 3 bases to trimming and J lost 2 bases; unmatched junction nucleotides: 16. This CDR3 spans 18 amino acids. Germline V lookup: CDR1 SGHRS, CDR2 YFSETQ. This clonotype was detected a few times. Its antigen is unknown. TCRdb reprocessed the reads via MiXCR and lists one record per CDR3 protein. Of around 710,000 distinct CDR3 sequences in the sample, under 35% were seen once. The sample in question was cultured CD8+ T cells from PBMCs, obtained from culture after CMV antigen stimulation. This sequence joins TRBV5-1 and TRBJ2-7; 8 bases align to TRBD1. This TCR was recovered from a human donor in good health (CMV status not recorded). Some clones in this sample may be carry-over from other donors' samples. CDR3 protein: CASSSLDREGGPAYEQYF. CDR3 DNA sequence: TGCGCCAGCAGCTCTTTGGACAGGGAAGGAGGACCTGCCTACGAGCAGTACTTC.